Listed below are T cell receptor beta chains from one sample, sequenced in a study of blood T cell repertoires in COVID-19. Clones were read by immunoSEQ multiplex PCR, and TCRdb kept only the in-frame ones, dropping some. Found here are 180,000 or so clones, roughly 85% of them singletons; the top ten hold about 4.6%. Sequences were obtained from PBMCs or T cells enriched from blood (not recorded which). These receptors originate from a woman in her fifties or sixties who had recovered from COVID-19. Each CDR3 is given without its conserved first and last residue. The size of a clone is reported for some rows only, either as once, few or many, or as a class for expanded clones.

clone_size: -; v_call: TRBV11-3; j_call: TRBJ1-1; cdr3_aa: ASSLRGSNTEAF
clone_size: once; v_call: TRBV18; j_call: TRBJ2-5; cdr3_aa: ASSPPVVQETQY
clone_size: -; v_call: TRBV10-3; j_call: TRBJ1-6; cdr3_aa: AIRPGVGNSPLH
clone_size: once; v_call: TRBV28; j_call: TRBJ1-5; cdr3_aa: ASSLGQGAQH
clone_size: -; v_call: TRBV9; j_call: TRBJ2-2; cdr3_aa: ASSETGVYTGELF
clone_size: -; v_call: TRBV7-2; j_call: TRBJ1-4; cdr3_aa: ASSNRQGYEKLF
clone_size: -; v_call: TRBV29-1; j_call: TRBJ1-3; cdr3_aa: SVEGQGENTIY
clone_size: -; v_call: TRBV19; j_call: TRBJ1-2; cdr3_aa: ASRWGQGQRGSGYT
clone_size: -; v_call: TRBV4-3; j_call: TRBJ1-1; cdr3_aa: ASSHGFRDRGIEAF
clone_size: -; v_call: TRBV6-5; j_call: TRBJ1-2; cdr3_aa: ASSPGLYGYT
clone_size: few; v_call: TRBV21-1; j_call: TRBJ2-6; cdr3_aa: ASSKDLRASYRGSGANVLT
clone_size: -; v_call: TRBV30; j_call: TRBJ1-2; cdr3_aa: AWSSGLRYGYT
clone_size: -; v_call: TRBV18; j_call: TRBJ1-5; cdr3_aa: ASSPPGVSSYQPQH
clone_size: few; v_call: TRBV6-5; j_call: TRBJ2-1; cdr3_aa: ASSLMGHSYNEQF
clone_size: few; v_call: TRBV5-4; j_call: TRBJ1-3; cdr3_aa: ASSLDGRGGNTIY
clone_size: -; v_call: TRBV6-2/TRBV6-3; j_call: TRBJ1-5; cdr3_aa: ASSVQGTGFQPQH
clone_size: -; v_call: TRBV10-3; j_call: TRBJ2-5; cdr3_aa: AISDLGLGQETQY
clone_size: -; v_call: TRBV6-1; j_call: TRBJ1-3; cdr3_aa: ASSAPDRGSGNTIY
clone_size: -; v_call: TRBV15; j_call: TRBJ1-4; cdr3_aa: ATSRDRGGGEKLF
clone_size: -; v_call: TRBV27; j_call: TRBJ1-6; cdr3_aa: ASTESNRGNSPLH
clone_size: -; v_call: TRBV19; j_call: TRBJ2-1; cdr3_aa: ASSIWHRGLDEQF
clone_size: -; v_call: TRBV11-2; j_call: TRBJ1-5; cdr3_aa: ASSLTGSAPQH
clone_size: -; v_call: TRBV5-1; j_call: TRBJ1-2; cdr3_aa: ASSLEQRGSRYT
clone_size: once; v_call: TRBV11-3; j_call: TRBJ2-1; cdr3_aa: ASSGRGGEQF
clone_size: -; v_call: TRBV7-3; j_call: TRBJ2-6; cdr3_aa: ASSQGGSGANVLT
clone_size: -; v_call: TRBV4-3; j_call: TRBJ1-2; cdr3_aa: ASSQDYGQTSYGYT
clone_size: -; v_call: TRBV19; j_call: TRBJ1-1; cdr3_aa: ASSRPSWNTEAF
clone_size: -; v_call: TRBV7-8; j_call: TRBJ2-5; cdr3_aa: ASRRRSQGAGETQY
clone_size: -; v_call: TRBV21-1; j_call: TRBJ1-2; cdr3_aa: ASSKRAAPGYGYT
clone_size: -; v_call: TRBV18; j_call: TRBJ2-3; cdr3_aa: ASSPPGLAGGDTQY
clone_size: -; v_call: TRBV12-3/TRBV12-4; j_call: TRBJ1-6; cdr3_aa: ASSTQEGSPLH
clone_size: few; v_call: TRBV11-2; j_call: TRBJ1-2; cdr3_aa: ASSLDLQSGARYGYT
clone_size: once; v_call: TRBV28; j_call: TRBJ1-2; cdr3_aa: ASSLYRQDYNYGYT
clone_size: -; v_call: TRBV5-4; j_call: TRBJ1-1; cdr3_aa: ASSSQLGGAF
clone_size: -; v_call: TRBV5-1; j_call: TRBJ2-6; cdr3_aa: ASSLEGHPSGANVLT
clone_size: few; v_call: TRBV9; j_call: TRBJ1-3; cdr3_aa: ASTDGGTIY
clone_size: -; v_call: TRBV10-3; j_call: TRBJ1-1; cdr3_aa: AISPTGDTEAF
clone_size: -; v_call: TRBV6-1; j_call: TRBJ1-2; cdr3_aa: ASRPGGALYGYT
clone_size: few; v_call: TRBV28; j_call: TRBJ2-2; cdr3_aa: ASSFGLNTGELF
clone_size: -; v_call: TRBV7-2; j_call: TRBJ2-3; cdr3_aa: ASSLAVGSTDTQY
clone_size: -; v_call: TRBV18; j_call: TRBJ2-5; cdr3_aa: ASSPGLQETQY
clone_size: -; v_call: TRBV7-2; j_call: TRBJ1-2; cdr3_aa: ASSSTGVDYGYT
clone_size: -; v_call: TRBV2; j_call: TRBJ1-1; cdr3_aa: ASRAQGDTEAF
clone_size: -; v_call: TRBV12-3/TRBV12-4; j_call: TRBJ2-1; cdr3_aa: ASSPGLAGKF
clone_size: few; v_call: TRBV5-6; j_call: TRBJ1-4; cdr3_aa: ASSTEPEKLF
clone_size: -; v_call: TRBV15; j_call: TRBJ1-1; cdr3_aa: ATSRGKGWNTEAF
clone_size: -; v_call: TRBV7-3; j_call: TRBJ1-1; cdr3_aa: ASSPQMASGGTEAF